The following is a TCR beta chain sequence with its context. The CDR3 has 15 residues. The germline gives CDR1 SGHVS, CDR2 FNYEAQ. With 4 bases clipped from V and 4 bases from J, the junction kept 8 bases outside the gene matches. This sample was taken from a study of T cell changes during pregnancy in multiple sclerosis. Profiling relied on immunoSEQ multiplex PCR, and the TCRdb table lists in-frame clones only, not all of them. Found here are approximately 100,000 clones, roughly nine tenths of them singletons; the top ten hold 1% to 1.5%. Specimen: peripheral blood, collected in the second trimester of pregnancy. V is TRBV7-6 and J is TRBJ2-7, with 9 positions matching TRBD1. This receptor was identified in a female donor with multiple sclerosis, enrolled in a pregnancy study. Written as DNA, the CDR3 is TGTGCCAGCAGCTCCAAAAATGGACAGGGGTACGAGCAGTACTTC. It is translated as CASSSKNGQGYEQYF.